Listed below are T cell receptor beta chains from one sample, sequenced in a study of T cells in Graves' hyperthyroidism and ophthalmopathy. TCRdb reprocessed the multiplex PCR reads with MiXCR, giving one entry per CDR3 protein. Here the sample spans a few hundred thousand distinct CDR3 sequences, approximately 14% being singletons. The sample comprised blood. These receptors originate from a woman in her 30s with Graves' hyperthyroidism. Both conserved end residues are part of each CDR3. The D gene is left open where the match is weak. Part of the rows lack a size; the others show once, few, many or a class for expanded clones.

>.|15|TRBJ2-5|TRBV19|few
TGTGCCAGTAGTATAAAGGGCGGGGGCACGGAGACCCAGTACTTC
CASSIKGGGTETQYF
>.|14|TRBJ1-2|TRBV10-2|.
TGCGCCAGCAGTGATGGATTCGCTTTAGGGGGCTACACCTTC
CASSDGFALGGYTF
>TRBD2|16|TRBJ2-7|TRBV5-1|many
TGCGCCAGCAGCTTGGAACCCATAGCGGGAGCCTACGAGCAGTACTTC
CASSLEPIAGAYEQYF
>.|15|TRBJ2-5|TRBV25-1|.
TGTGCCAGCAGTGAACGAACTAGATACCAAGAGACCCAGTACTTC
CASSERTRYQETQYF
>.|14|TRBJ1-1|TRBV7-2|few
TGTGCCAGCAGCTTAGGGGAGGGCCCCACTGAAGCTTTCTTT
CASSLGEGPTEAFF
>.|13|TRBJ2-7|TRBV18|many
TGTGCCAGCTCACCAAGAGAAGATCACGAGCAGTACTTC
CASSPREDHEQYF
>.|15|TRBJ2-7|TRBV6-1|many
TGTGCCAGCAGTGAATTGGTCGGTACCCTCTACGAGCAGTACTTC
CASSELVGTLYEQYF
>TRBD1|17|TRBJ2-6|TRBV19|.
TGTGCCAGTAGTTGGACAGGTTCGAGCTCTGGGGCCAACGTCCTGACTTTC
CASSWTGSSSGANVLTF
>.|15|TRBJ2-7|TRBV6-4|.
TGTGCCAGCAGGCGAGTACCGTTACTAGGCTACGAGCAGTACTTC
CASRRVPLLGYEQYF
>.|14|TRBJ2-2|TRBV20-1|many
TGCAGTGCTAGAGTTCAGGGAAACACCGGGGAGCTGTTTTTT
CSARVQGNTGELFF
>.|14|TRBJ1-2|TRBV25-1|.
TGTGCCAGCAGTGGCGCCCGGGACATCTATGGCTACACCTTC
CASSGARDIYGYTF
>.|15|TRBJ2-7|TRBV9|.
TGTGCCAGCAGCGTAGGGAGAGTTGGGAACTACGAGCAGTACTTC
CASSVGRVGNYEQYF
>.|15|TRBJ2-1|TRBV28|few
TGTGCCAGCAGTTTGGGCCTAGCGACCACTAGGGGAAAGTTCTTC
CASSLGLATTRGKFF
>TRBD1|16|TRBJ2-3|TRBV5-6|many
TGTGCCAGCAGCTTGCGAGGGGGACAGGGTACAGATACGCAGTATTTT
CASSLRGGQGTDTQYF
>TRBD2|15|TRBJ2-2|TRBV13|many
TGTGCCAGCAGCCTTGGACTAGCGGAAACCGGGGAGCTGTTTTTT
CASSLGLAETGELFF
>TRBD1|16|TRBJ2-5|TRBV12-3/TRBV12-4|few
TGTGCCAGCAGTTTAGGTGACAGGGGGTTTTTCGAGACCCAGTACTTC
CASSLGDRGFFETQYF
>.|13|TRBJ1-1|TRBV10-3|many
TGTGCCATCAGTCCGACAGTGAACACTGAAGCTTTCTTT
CAISPTVNTEAFF
>TRBD1|15|TRBJ1-3|TRBV6-1|.
TGTGCCAGCAGTGCTACAGGGGGCTTTGGAAACACCATATATTTT
CASSATGGFGNTIYF
>.|14|TRBJ1-4|TRBV18|many
TGTGCCAGCTCACGAATAAGCACGGGTGAAAAACTGTTTTTT
CASSRISTGEKLFF
>TRBD1|15|TRBJ2-5|TRBV27|.
TGTGCCAGCAGTAAACGGACAGGGCGGGAAGAGACCCAGTACTTC
CASSKRTGREETQYF
>TRBD1|21|TRBJ1-1|TRBV28|many
TGTGCCAGCACCACCCACATTCCGGGGGGGGACAGAAAGAATTTGAACACTGAAGCTTTCTTT
CASTTHIPGGDRKNLNTEAFF
>TRBD2|16|TRBJ2-7|TRBV7-2|many
TGTGCCAGCAGCTTAGAAGGGACTAGCGGATCCTACGAGCAGTACTTC
CASSLEGTSGSYEQYF
>TRBD2|14|TRBJ2-5|TRBV3-1|many
TGTGCCAGCAGAGGCGGGACTAGTGGCGAGACCCAGTACTTC
CASRGGTSGETQYF
>TRBD2|15|TRBJ2-1|TRBV2|.
TGTGCCAGCAGGGGGGGACTAGCGGGAAACAATGAGCAGTCCTTC
CASRGGLAGNNEQSF
>TRBD2|17|TRBJ2-1|TRBV18|few
TGTGCCAGCTCACCTCCGGGGTTAGCGGGAGTCAACAATGAGCAGTTCTTC
CASSPPGLAGVNNEQFF
>.|16|TRBJ1-1|TRBV6-6|many
TGTGCCAGCAGTTACACGCCACAGCGAATGAACACTGAAGCTTTCTTT
CASSYTPQRMNTEAFF
>.|16|TRBJ2-5|TRBV5-6|many
TGTGCCAGCAGCCATCGCGGGACTCTAGCCGAAGAGACCCAGTACTTC
CASSHRGTLAEETQYF